This TCR beta chain was documented in a study of OX40 agonist ivuxolimab in advanced cancers. Study conclusions and caveats: Antigens targeted by the expanded peripheral T cells were not determined.

Using immunoSEQ multiplex PCR, the repertoire was profiled, and TCRdb retains in-frame clones only, with some absent. Among some 40,000 clones, approximately 78% were seen once, and the ten largest hold approximately 22%. Only a few counts were recorded for this clone. The antigen is not known. The CDR3 totals 15 residues. Trimming stripped 4 bases from V and 4 bases from J, with 16 bases between. In germline, CDR1 is MDHEN, CDR2 SYDVKM. The sequence derives from an adult with an advanced solid tumor such as melanoma, head and neck, liver or kidney cancer. The genes are TRBV28 and TRBJ1-2; D unresolved. The sequenced sample was CD4+ or CD8+ T cells sorted from blood, obtained in a trial of the OX40 agonist ivuxolimab. The CDR3 reads CASSSDTPGTYGYTF. The CDR3 region has the DNA TGTGCCAGCAGTTCCGACACTCCGGGAACCTATGGCTACACCTTC.